This T cell receptor beta chain was obtained from a study of T cells in Graves' hyperthyroidism and ophthalmopathy. Study findings and constraints: Blood also held most thyroid clonotypes expanded beyond 0.001. A model of 13 V-J features distinguished ophthalmopathy from stable hyperthyroidism.

The V end lost 6 bases, the J end lost 6 bases, and 16 bases lay between the germline ends. Germline values: CDR1 KGHSH, CDR2 LQKENI. The CDR3 runs to 14 residues. Comments on this clonotype: The antigen is undetermined.

Amplification targeted TCR beta CDR3 regions from RNA transcripts. TCR CDR3 underwent first-round RT-PCR with the HTBI primer set. TCRdb passed the multiplex PCR reads through MiXCR, listing each CDR3 protein once. The sample lists 400,000 or so distinct CDR3 sequences; over 12% were seen once. Patients were excluded because of uncontrolled infection, other autoimmune disease, pregnancy or lactation. Based on clinical symptoms, serum thyroxine and TRAb, thyroid ultrasound and orbital computed tomography, diagnoses were reached. The clonotype originates from a woman in her sixties with Graves' ophthalmopathy. Sequencing was done on a sample of blood. The gene calls are TRBV18 and TRBJ2-3, with D hard to call. The CDR3 protein is CASSLELPPDTQYF. CDR3 coding DNA: TGTGCCAGCTCTCTCGAGCTACCCCCCGATACGCAGTATTTT.